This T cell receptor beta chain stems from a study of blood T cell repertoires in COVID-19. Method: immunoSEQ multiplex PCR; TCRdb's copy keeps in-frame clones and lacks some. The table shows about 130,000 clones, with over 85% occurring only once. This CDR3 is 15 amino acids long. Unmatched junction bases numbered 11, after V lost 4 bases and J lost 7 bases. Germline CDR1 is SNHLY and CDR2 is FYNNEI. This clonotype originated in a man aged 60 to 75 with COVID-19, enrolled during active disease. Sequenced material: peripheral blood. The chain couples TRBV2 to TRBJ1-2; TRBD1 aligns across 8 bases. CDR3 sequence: CASSGASQGASGYTF. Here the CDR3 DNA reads TGTGCCAGCAGTGGCGCTAGTCAGGGGGCAAGTGGCTACACCTTC.